These 5 T cell receptor beta chains originate from one sample sequenced in a study of blood T cell repertoires in COVID-19. Method: immunoSEQ multiplex PCR; TCRdb's copy keeps in-frame clones and lacks some. The sample records 350,000 to 450,000 clones, about 90% being singletons. The material sequenced was peripheral blood. These TCRs come from a woman between 55 and 75 years old with COVID-19, enrolled during active disease.

The J gene is TRBJ2-3, the V gene TRBV2; TRBD1 agrees at 10 bases. CDR1 and CDR2 (germline): SNHLY, FYNNEI. V shed 10 bases and J 4 bases; nucleotides not matched to a gene: 5. The CDR3 has 13 residues. The CDR3, as DNA: TGTGCCATCCTTGGACAGGGGGCAGATACGCAGTATTTT. Amino acid sequence: CAILGQGADTQYF.

V and J are TRBV5-1 and TRBJ1-1; 8 positions agree with TRBD1. The V gene end was trimmed by 5 bases and the J gene end by 5 bases; junction bases not matched to a gene: 5. The CDR3 has 13 residues. Germline V CDR1 and CDR2: SGHRS, YFSETQ. DNA of the CDR3: TGCGCCAGCAGAAATACAGGGGGGACTGAAGCTTTCTTT. Amino acid sequence: CASRNTGGTEAFF.

The chain recombines TRBV3-1 (or the pseudogene TRBV3-2) with TRBJ2-4; no clear D. V was pared by 2 bases and J by 9 bases, with 14 bases between. The CDR3 is 14 amino acids. Looked up from germline, CDR1 is LGHDT and CDR2 is YNNKEL (reference sequence). This CDR3 reads CASSQNSDKAIQYF. CDR3 DNA sequence: TGTGCCAGCAGCCAAAATTCCGACAAGGCCATTCAGTACTTC.

V is TRBV2 and J is TRBJ1-2; possibly TRBD1 for D (5 bases). Germline V gene lookup returns CDR1 SNHLY and CDR2 FYNNEI. Trimming removed 1 base at V and 3 bases at J, with 9 bases between. The CDR3 length is 14 residues. The CDR3 loop reads CASSEGRGDYGYTF. CDR3 sequence (DNA): TGTGCCAGCAGTGAAGGCCGGGGGGACTATGGCTACACCTTC.

The rearrangement uses TRBV7-6 and TRBJ2-5; 10 positions match TRBD1. The CDR3 runs 15 residues. CDR1 is SGHVS and CDR2 is FNYEAQ in the germline V gene. The junction had 7 bases not matched to a gene; V was cut back by 4 bases and J by 5 bases. The CDR3 region is CASSSPTGGDETQYF. CDR3 nucleotide sequence: TGTGCCAGCAGCTCGCCGACAGGGGGCGACGAGACCCAGTACTTC.